This T cell receptor beta chain emerged from a study of response to subunit inactivated influenza vaccine. In its sample, this clonotype was seen many times. Antigen specificity is unknown. Whole-study results and caveats: After each seasonal influenza vaccination, few new T cells are recruited, the authors suggested.

Germline values: CDR1 SGHTA, CDR2 FQGTGA. The CDR3 is 14 residues long. V gave up 2 bases and J gave up 7 bases, with 12 bases separating them. TCRdb independently ran MiXCR on the RT-PCR reads; one entry per CDR3 protein. The table has more than 700,000 distinct CDR3 sequences, around 20% seen once; the top ten hold roughly 10%. The clonotype was recovered from a man aged 50 or older who received an inactivated influenza vaccine. The chain links TRBV7-3 to TRBJ2-1; D ambiguous. The material was PBMCs from blood, obtained about 5 days after vaccination. The CDR3 nucleotides read TGTGCCAGCAGCTTACTCGTGGGCCCGAATGAGCAGTTCTTC. Translating it yields CASSLLVGPNEQFF.